A single sample is the source of the 6 T cell receptor beta chains below, sequenced in a study of OX40 agonist ivuxolimab in advanced cancers. TCRdb's table, derived via immunoSEQ multiplex PCR, lists solely in-frame clones and lacks some. Here the sample spans 60,000 to 85,000 clones, approximately 90% being singletons. The material sequenced was CD4+ or CD8+ T cells sorted from blood, taken in a trial of the OX40 agonist ivuxolimab. These TCRs come from an adult with an advanced solid tumor such as melanoma, head and neck, liver or kidney cancer.

CDR3 coding DNA: TGTGCCAGCAGCGAACAGGGATACACTGAAGCTTTCTTT. The encoded protein is CASSEQGYTEAFF. The V gene is TRBV5-4, the J gene TRBJ1-1, with TRBD1 as a possible D gene (6 bases). Germline values: CDR1 SGHNT, CDR2 YYREEE (reference sequence). The CDR3 covers 13 residues. V lost 4 bases, J lost 3 bases, and 10 bases lay in between.

The chain combines TRBV4-3 with TRBJ1-2, with D possibly TRBD1 on 6 matching bases. Trimming removed 0 bases at V and 8 bases at J, with 19 bases between. The CDR3 has 16 residues. CDR1 is LGHNA, CDR2 YSLEER, per germline. The CDR3 nucleotides read TGCGCCAGCAGCCAAGATAGGGGGAAGACAGTCTTCGGCTACACCTTC. This sequence encodes CASSQDRGKTVFGYTF.

The chain couples TRBV2 to TRBJ2-5, with 8 bases identical to TRBD1. The CDR3 sequence is 14 residues long. V shed 7 bases and J 0 bases; nucleotides not matched to a gene: 4. Germline lookup yields CDR1 SNHLY and CDR2 FYNNEI. CDR3 sequence: CASIGDRYQETQYF. The CDR3, as DNA: TGTGCCAGCATAGGGGACAGGTACCAAGAGACCCAGTACTTC.

The chain links TRBV5-6 to TRBJ2-1; TRBD2 is a possible D gene (6 bases). Germline CDR1 SGHDT, CDR2 YYEEEE. The CDR3 is 15 residues long. V lost 2 bases and J lost 1, with 10 bases in between. The CDR3 DNA reads TGTGCCAGCAGCTTTTTAGCGGAGTCCTACAATGAGCAGTTCTTC. Encoded protein: CASSFLAESYNEQFF.

J is TRBJ1-6 and V is TRBV27; the D gene is possibly TRBD1 (6 bases). This CDR3 is built from 15 residues. With 0 bases removed from V and 8 bases from J, the gap between germline ends came to 11 bases. Germline lookup yields CDR1 MNHEY and CDR2 SMNVEV (reference sequence). The CDR3 loop reads CASSLSGDTYSPLHF. Here the CDR3 DNA reads TGTGCCAGCAGTTTATCGGGGGACACCTATTCACCCCTCCACTTT.

The chain is built from TRBV7-2 and TRBJ1-1; 10 bases are shared with TRBD1. CDR1 is SGHTA, CDR2 FQGNSA, per germline. Trimming at V came to 10 bases and at J to 6 bases, leaving 14 bases not matched to a gene. The length of the CDR3 is 15 residues. CDR3 sequence (DNA): TGTGCCACCTTACTCCGGGACAGGGGCCTCCCTGAAGCTTTCTTT. The encoded protein is CATLLRDRGLPEAFF.